The clone carrying this T cell receptor (beta chain) appeared many times. Its antigen remains unidentified. One entry per CDR3 protein, called by TCRdb with MiXCR from the RT-PCR reads. The table includes about 500,000 distinct CDR3 sequences, 16% detected once. This entry belongs to a study of response to subunit inactivated influenza vaccine. Study outcomes and limitations: The authors offered the suggestion that each seasonal influenza vaccination recruits few new T cells.

There are 15 residues in the CDR3. V was clipped by 2 bases and J by 2 bases, with 10 bases between them. Per germline, CDR1 SGHTA and CDR2 FQGNSA. The sample here was CD4+ T cells sorted from PBMCs, taken around 25 months after vaccination. The sequence was collected from a man aged 45-69 years who received an inactivated influenza vaccine. This sequence joins TRBV7-2 and TRBJ1-5; tentatively, D is TRBD1 (5 bases). CDR3 sequence (DNA): TGTGCCAGCAGCTTAATGGGGCTTGGCAATCAGCCCCAGCATTTT. Its translation is CASSLMGLGNQPQHF.